This T cell receptor beta chain was observed in a study of blood T cell repertoires in COVID-19. Study summary: The origin of the acute and convalescent COVID-19 samples was the United States, Italy and Spain. PBMCs, B-cell-depleted T cells, or T cells provided the cDNA or gDNA that made up the material.

The V gene end was trimmed by 3 bases and the J gene end by 3 bases; junction bases not matched to a gene: 6. The CDR3 contains 15 residues. CDR1 LNHDA and CDR2 SQIVND come from the germline V gene (reference sequence). Original data processing: Amplification from reference gene primers served as the basis for estimated nucleated cell counts. TCRdb's table, derived via immunoSEQ multiplex PCR, lists solely in-frame clones and lacks some. The V and J calls and the clone size are those of that table, but D and trimming were determined from the DNA. The data show around 230,000 clones, about 80% seen once.

This chain joins TRBV19 and TRBJ2-7, with TRBD1 matching over 9 bases. This clonotype was obtained from a woman older than 75 with acute or convalescent COVID-19. Source material: peripheral blood. The CDR3 here is CASSISTGGNYEQYF. The CDR3 region has the DNA TGTGCCAGTAGTATTTCGACAGGGGGGAACTACGAGCAGTACTTC.